A single T cell receptor (beta chain) is shown here with its context. This CDR3 has 13 residues. Losses at the gene ends were 5 bases for V and 5 bases for J; bases not matched to a gene: 4. This sample was taken from a study of blood T cell repertoires in COVID-19. In the original analysis: How many nucleated cells were present was estimated from reference gene primer amplification. The assay was immunoSEQ multiplex PCR, and TCRdb's table has in-frame clones only and misses some. D and trimming were read from the DNA, whereas the V and J calls and clone size are those reported in that table. The sample holds 200,000 to 300,000 clones; 84% are singletons and the top ten take more than 1.5%.

What was sequenced was peripheral blood. The clonotype originates from a woman aged 40-49 years who had recovered from COVID-19. The rearrangement uses TRBV12-3 or TRBV12-4 and TRBJ2-7; 9 bases are shared with TRBD1. CDR3 sequence reads: CASSPDRGNEQYF. The CDR3 DNA sequence: TGTGCCAGCAGTCCGGACAGGGGCAACGAGCAGTACTTC.